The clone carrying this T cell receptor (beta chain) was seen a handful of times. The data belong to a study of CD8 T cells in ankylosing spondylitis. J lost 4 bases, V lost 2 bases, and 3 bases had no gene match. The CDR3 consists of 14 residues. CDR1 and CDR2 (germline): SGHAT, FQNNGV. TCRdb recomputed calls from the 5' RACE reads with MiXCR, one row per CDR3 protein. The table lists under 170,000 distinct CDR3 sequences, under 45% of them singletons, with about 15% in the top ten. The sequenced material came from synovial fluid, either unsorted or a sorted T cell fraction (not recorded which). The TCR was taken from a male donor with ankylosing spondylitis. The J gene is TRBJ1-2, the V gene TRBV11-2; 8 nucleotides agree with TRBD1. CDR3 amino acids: CASSLQGAGYGYTF. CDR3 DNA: TGTGCCAGCAGCTTACAGGGGGCCGGCTATGGCTACACCTTC.